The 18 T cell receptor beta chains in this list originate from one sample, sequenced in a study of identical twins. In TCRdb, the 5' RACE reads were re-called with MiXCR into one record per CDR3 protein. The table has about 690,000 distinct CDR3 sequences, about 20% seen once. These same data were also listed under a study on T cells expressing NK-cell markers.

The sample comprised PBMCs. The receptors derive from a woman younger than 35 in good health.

CDR3: CATTSGDNFRTGELFF. The CDR3 nucleotides are TGTGCCACTACCAGCGGGGATAACTTTAGGACCGGGGAGCTGTTTTTT. V is TRBV5-3 and J is TRBJ2-2; 7 nucleotides match TRBD2. TRBV5-3 is sorted into the ORF group, with uncertain function. J was trimmed by 5 bases and V by 9 bases; bases with no gene match: 16. The CDR3 has 16 amino acids.

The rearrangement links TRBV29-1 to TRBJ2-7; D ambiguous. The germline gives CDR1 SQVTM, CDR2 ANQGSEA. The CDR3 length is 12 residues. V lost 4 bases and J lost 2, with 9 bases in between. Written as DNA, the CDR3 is TGCAGCGTTGCAAGGGATCCCTACGAGCAGTACTTC. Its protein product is CSVARDPYEQYF.

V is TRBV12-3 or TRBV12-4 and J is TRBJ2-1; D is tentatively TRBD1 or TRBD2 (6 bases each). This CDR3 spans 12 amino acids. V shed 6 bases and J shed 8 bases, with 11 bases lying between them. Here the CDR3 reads CASRGGFHEQFF. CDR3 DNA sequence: TGTGCCAGCAGAGGGGGGTTCCATGAGCAGTTCTTC.

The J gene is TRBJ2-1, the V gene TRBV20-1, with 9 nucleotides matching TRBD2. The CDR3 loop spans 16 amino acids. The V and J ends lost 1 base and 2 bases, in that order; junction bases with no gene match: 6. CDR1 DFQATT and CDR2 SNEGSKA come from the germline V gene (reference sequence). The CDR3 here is CSARAPGGRAYNEQFF. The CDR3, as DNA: TGCAGTGCTAGAGCTCCTGGCGGGAGGGCCTACAATGAGCAGTTCTTC.

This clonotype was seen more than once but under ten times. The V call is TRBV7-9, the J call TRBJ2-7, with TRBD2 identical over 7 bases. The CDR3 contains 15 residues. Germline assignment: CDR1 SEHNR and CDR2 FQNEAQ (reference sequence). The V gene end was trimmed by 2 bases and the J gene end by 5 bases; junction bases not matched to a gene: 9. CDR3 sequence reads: CASSLFIAGDNEQYF. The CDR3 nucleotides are TGTGCCAGCAGCTTATTCATTGCGGGAGATAACGAGCAGTACTTC.

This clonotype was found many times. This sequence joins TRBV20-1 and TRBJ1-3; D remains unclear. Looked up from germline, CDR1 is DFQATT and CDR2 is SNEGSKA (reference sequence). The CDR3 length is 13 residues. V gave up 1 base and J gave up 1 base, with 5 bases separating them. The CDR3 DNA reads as TGCAGTGCTAGAGGCGTATCTGGAAACACCATATATTTT. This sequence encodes CSARGVSGNTIYF.

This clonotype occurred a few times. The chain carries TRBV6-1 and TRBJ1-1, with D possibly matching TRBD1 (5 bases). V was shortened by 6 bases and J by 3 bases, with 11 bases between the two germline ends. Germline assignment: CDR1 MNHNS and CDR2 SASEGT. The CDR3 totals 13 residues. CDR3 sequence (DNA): TGTGCCAGCAGACCGGGGCCTGACACTGAAGCTTTCTTT. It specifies CASRPGPDTEAFF.

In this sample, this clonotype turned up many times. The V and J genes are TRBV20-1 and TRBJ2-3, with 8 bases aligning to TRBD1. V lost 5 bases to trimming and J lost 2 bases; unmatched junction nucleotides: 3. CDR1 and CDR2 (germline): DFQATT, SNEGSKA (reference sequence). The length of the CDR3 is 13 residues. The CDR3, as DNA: TGCAGTGCTTGGACAGGGCCCACAGATACGCAGTATTTT. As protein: CSAWTGPTDTQYF.

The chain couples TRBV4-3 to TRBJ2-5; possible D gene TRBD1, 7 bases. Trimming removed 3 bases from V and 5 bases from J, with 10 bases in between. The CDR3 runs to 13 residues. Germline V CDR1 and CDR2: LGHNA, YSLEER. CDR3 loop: CASSQTGRETQYF. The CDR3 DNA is TGCGCCAGCAGCCAGACAGGGAGGGAGACCCAGTACTTC.

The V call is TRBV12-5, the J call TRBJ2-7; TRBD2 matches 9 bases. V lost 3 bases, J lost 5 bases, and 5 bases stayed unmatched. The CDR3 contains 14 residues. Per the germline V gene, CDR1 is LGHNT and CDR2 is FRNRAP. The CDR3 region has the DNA TGTGCTAGTGGTTTAGGCGGGGGGGTCAACGAGCAGTACTTC. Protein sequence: CASGLGGGVNEQYF.

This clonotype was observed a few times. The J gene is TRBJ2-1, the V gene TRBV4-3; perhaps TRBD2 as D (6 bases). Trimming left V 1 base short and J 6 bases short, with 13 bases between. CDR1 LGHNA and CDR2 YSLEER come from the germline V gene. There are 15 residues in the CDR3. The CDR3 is CASSQGLGTPNEQFF. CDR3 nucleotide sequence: TGCGCCAGCAGCCAAGGACTAGGAACCCCCAATGAGCAGTTCTTC.

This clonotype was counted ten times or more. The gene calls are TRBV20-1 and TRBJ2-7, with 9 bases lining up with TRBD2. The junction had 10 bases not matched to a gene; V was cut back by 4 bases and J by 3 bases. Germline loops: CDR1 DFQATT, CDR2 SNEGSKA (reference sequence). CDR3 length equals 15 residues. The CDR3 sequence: CSATPVASGNYEQYF. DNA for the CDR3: TGCAGTGCTACCCCGGTGGCTAGCGGGAACTACGAGCAGTACTTC.

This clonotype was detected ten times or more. Written as DNA, the CDR3 is TGTGCCAGCAGTTTCCACGGGTACCAAGAGACCCAGTACTTC. The encoded protein is CASSFHGYQETQYF. The V gene is TRBV12-3 or TRBV12-4, the J gene TRBJ2-5; D is unclear. The CDR3 is made up of 14 amino acids. The germline V and J ends were trimmed by 3 bases and 0 bases, with 8 bases remaining between them.

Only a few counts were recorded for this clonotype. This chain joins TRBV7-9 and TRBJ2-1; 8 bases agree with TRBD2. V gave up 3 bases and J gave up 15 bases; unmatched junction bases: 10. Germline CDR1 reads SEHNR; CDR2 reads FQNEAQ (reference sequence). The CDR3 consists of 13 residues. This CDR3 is CASSFPGLGRRFF. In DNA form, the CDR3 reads TGTGCCAGCAGCTTTCCGGGACTAGGGCGTAGGTTCTTC. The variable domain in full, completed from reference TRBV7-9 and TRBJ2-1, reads DTGVSQNPRHKITKRGQNVTFRCDPISEHNRLYWYRQTLGQGPEFLTYFQNEAQLEKSRLLSDRFSAERPKGSFSTLEIQRTEQGDSAMYLCASSFPGLGRRFFGPGTRLTVL.

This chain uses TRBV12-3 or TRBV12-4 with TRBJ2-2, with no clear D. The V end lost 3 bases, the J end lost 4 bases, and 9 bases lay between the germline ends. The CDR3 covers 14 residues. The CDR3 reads CASSFLVSTGELFF. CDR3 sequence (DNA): TGTGCCAGCAGTTTTCTCGTTTCCACCGGGGAGCTGTTTTTT.

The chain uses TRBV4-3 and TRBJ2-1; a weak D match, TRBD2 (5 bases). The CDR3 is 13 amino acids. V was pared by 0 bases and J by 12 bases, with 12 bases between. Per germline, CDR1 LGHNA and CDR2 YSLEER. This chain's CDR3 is CASSQDVGVGQFF. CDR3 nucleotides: TGCGCCAGCAGCCAAGATGTCGGGGTAGGGCAGTTCTTC.

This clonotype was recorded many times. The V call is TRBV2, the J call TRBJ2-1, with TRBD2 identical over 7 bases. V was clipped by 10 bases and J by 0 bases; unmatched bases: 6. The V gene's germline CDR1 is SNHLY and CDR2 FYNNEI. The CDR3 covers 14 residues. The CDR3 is CANKRDFSYNEQFF. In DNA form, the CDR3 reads TGTGCCAATAAGCGGGACTTCTCCTACAATGAGCAGTTCTTC.

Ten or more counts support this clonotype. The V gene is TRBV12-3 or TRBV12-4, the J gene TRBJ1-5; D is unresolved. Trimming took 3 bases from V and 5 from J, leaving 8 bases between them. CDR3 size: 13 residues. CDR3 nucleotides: TGTGCCAGCAGTTTGGCCGGCCATCAGCCCCAGCATTTT. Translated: CASSLAGHQPQHF.